These T cell receptor beta chains were read from a single sample in a study of cytomegalovirus exposure and HLA in healthy donors. TCRdb's table, derived via immunoSEQ multiplex PCR, lists solely in-frame clones and lacks some. The table lists some 110,000 clones, around 69% of them singletons, with about 16% in the top ten. Material: PBMCs. These receptor sequences come from a man aged 50-59 years in good health and CMV-seropositive. The CDR3 runs from the conserved cysteine through the conserved F or W. The D gene is left open where the match is weak. Rows give clone size only sometimes, using once, few, many, or a class for an expanded clone.

cdr3_aa,cdr3_nt,d_call,v_call,j_call,clone_size
CASSRFRDYEQYF,TGTGCCAGCAGCCGATTCAGGGACTACGAGCAGTACTTC,NA,TRBV5-6,TRBJ2-7,few
CASSKDRGLDEQYF,TGTGCCAGCAGTAAGGACAGGGGGCTCGACGAGCAGTACTTC,TRBD1,TRBV6-5,TRBJ2-7,once
CASSPLSGGRETQYF,TGTGCCAGCAGCCCCCTGAGTGGGGGCCGTGAGACCCAGTACTTC,NA,TRBV7-6,TRBJ2-5,NA
CASSYSSAGDEQFF,TGTGCCAGCAGTTACTCGTCAGCGGGAGATGAGCAGTTCTTC,TRBD2,TRBV6-5,TRBJ2-1,few
CSALTGRGYTF,TGCAGTGCTTTGACAGGGAGGGGCTACACCTTC,TRBD1,TRBV20-1,TRBJ1-2,NA
CASSLVAGGPTYEQYF,TGTGCCAGCAGCTTGGTAGCGGGGGGCCCTACCTACGAGCAGTACTTC,TRBD2,TRBV5-6,TRBJ2-7,NA
CASLRREGDTEAFF,TGTGCCAGCCTACGACGAGAGGGGGACACTGAAGCTTTCTTT,NA,TRBV6-5,TRBJ1-1,NA
CASSPPDKPPYEQYF,TGTGCCAGCAGTCCACCCGACAAGCCACCTTACGAGCAGTACTTC,NA,TRBV28,TRBJ2-7,few
CASSLAPMTSVYGYTF,TGTGCCAGCAGTTTAGCCCCGATGACGAGCGTCTATGGCTACACCTTC,NA,TRBV27,TRBJ1-2,NA
CASSPPSGQVRQAFF,TGTGCCAGCTCACCACCGAGCGGACAGGTCAGGCAAGCTTTCTTT,TRBD1,TRBV18,TRBJ1-1,NA
CASSFSGYLTDTQYF,TGTGCCAGCAGTTTTAGCGGATATCTCACAGATACGCAGTATTTT,NA,TRBV27,TRBJ2-3,NA
CASNWGSGTYNEQFF,TGTGCCAGCAACTGGGGTAGCGGAACCTACAATGAGCAGTTCTTC,NA,TRBV2,TRBJ2-1,NA
CASSLGDSRNTIYF,TGTGCCAGCAGCTTAGGTGACAGCAGAAACACCATATATTTT,NA,TRBV7-9,TRBJ1-3,NA
CASTYTGVHGYTF,TGTGCCAGCACCTATACAGGGGTTCATGGCTACACCTTC,TRBD1,TRBV14,TRBJ1-2,few
CASSQGSGGAYNEQFF,TGCGCCAGCAGCCAAGGAAGCGGGGGGGCCTACAATGAGCAGTTCTTC,TRBD2,TRBV4-3,TRBJ2-1,NA
CASSGGTGGLTDTQYF,TGTGCCAGCAGTGGGGGGACAGGGGGCCTCACAGATACGCAGTATTTT,TRBD1,TRBV2,TRBJ2-3,NA
CASRQNSEGTQYF,TGTGCCAGCAGACAAAACTCAGAGGGTACGCAGTATTTT,NA,TRBV27,TRBJ2-3,NA
CASSRRQENSPLHF,TGTGCCAGCAGCCGCCGACAGGAGAATTCACCCCTCCACTTT,NA,TRBV7-9,TRBJ1-6,NA
CASSLLQGASGYTF,TGTGCCAGCAGCTTACTTCAGGGGGCAAGTGGCTACACCTTC,TRBD1,TRBV7-2,TRBJ1-2,NA
CASSLGADPPYNEQFF,TGTGCCAGCAGTTTAGGGGCGGACCCCCCCTACAATGAGCAGTTCTTC,NA,TRBV27,TRBJ2-1,NA
CASSSDRGSPEQYF,TGTGCCAGCAGCTCCGACAGGGGTTCTCCCGAGCAGTACTTC,TRBD1,TRBV7-6,TRBJ2-7,NA
CASSDTVTQETQYF,TGTGCCAGTAGTGATACGGTTACCCAAGAGACCCAGTACTTC,NA,TRBV19,TRBJ2-5,NA
CASSPDRDSTEQYF,TGTGCCAGCAGTCCGGACAGGGACTCTACCGAGCAGTACTTC,TRBD1,TRBV5-4,TRBJ2-7,NA
CASSHASSLRNEQYF,TGTGCCAGCAGCCACGCTAGCTCTCTACGGAACGAGCAGTACTTC,NA,TRBV2,TRBJ2-7,once
CAISGLLGSGSYEQYF,TGTGCCATCAGTGGCCTTCTCGGGAGCGGCTCCTACGAGCAGTACTTC,NA,TRBV10-3,TRBJ2-7,NA
CASSPGKNTEAFF,TGTGCCAGCAGTCCCGGGAAGAACACTGAAGCTTTCTTT,NA,TRBV6-6,TRBJ1-1,NA
CATSRGSGQGGRWGADTQYF,TGTGCCACCAGCAGAGGTTCGGGACAGGGTGGAAGGTGGGGGGCAGATACGCAGTATTTT,TRBD1,TRBV15,TRBJ2-3,NA
CASIRDSGQPQHF,TGTGCCAGCATTCGCGACTCTGGGCAGCCCCAGCATTTT,NA,TRBV2,TRBJ1-5,NA
CAIPRNQPQHF,TGTGCCATCCCCCGGAATCAGCCCCAGCATTTT,NA,TRBV10-3,TRBJ1-5,NA
CASSKGQYTEAFF,TGCGCCAGCAGCAAGGGACAGTACACTGAAGCTTTCTTT,TRBD1,TRBV5-1,TRBJ1-1,NA
CASSYYGGAAGELFF,TGTGCCAGCAGTTATTACGGGGGAGCGGCCGGGGAGCTGTTTTTT,NA,TRBV6-5,TRBJ2-2,NA
CASSLGQGPNEKLFF,TGTGCCAGCTCACTTGGACAGGGACCAAATGAAAAACTGTTTTTT,TRBD1,TRBV18,TRBJ1-4,NA
CSVEQGSVGSYNEQFF,TGCAGCGTTGAACAGGGTTCCGTAGGCTCCTACAATGAGCAGTTCTTC,NA,TRBV29-1,TRBJ2-1,NA
CASSSGLAGGVAKNIQYF,TGTGCCAGCAGCTCGGGACTAGCGGGAGGCGTAGCCAAAAACATTCAGTACTTC,TRBD2,TRBV5-5,TRBJ2-4,NA
CASSLVFSGGSVEQFF,TGTGCCAGCAGCTTGGTCTTTAGCGGGGGTTCTGTTGAGCAGTTCTTC,TRBD2,TRBV5-6,TRBJ2-1,NA
CASSLADGGRIYNEQFF,TGCGCCAGCAGCTTGGCCGACGGCGGGAGAATCTACAATGAGCAGTTCTTC,TRBD2,TRBV5-1,TRBJ2-1,few
CASSPERPSDEQYF,TGTGCCAGCAGTCCGGAGAGGCCCTCCGACGAGCAGTACTTC,NA,TRBV27,TRBJ2-7,once
CASSEGWDRGANEQFF,TGTGCCAGCAGTGAAGGGTGGGACAGGGGGGCAAATGAGCAGTTCTTC,TRBD1,TRBV2,TRBJ2-1,NA
CASSYSYNQPQHF,TGTGCCAGCAGTTACAGCTACAATCAGCCCCAGCATTTT,NA,TRBV7-8,TRBJ1-5,few
CASSWTSGAYEQYF,TGTGCCAGCAGCTGGACTAGCGGAGCGTACGAGCAGTACTTC,TRBD2,TRBV7-2,TRBJ2-7,NA
CASSYNAGTGDEQYF,TGTGCCAGCAGCTATAATGCCGGGACGGGAGACGAGCAGTACTTC,NA,TRBV5-4,TRBJ2-7,NA